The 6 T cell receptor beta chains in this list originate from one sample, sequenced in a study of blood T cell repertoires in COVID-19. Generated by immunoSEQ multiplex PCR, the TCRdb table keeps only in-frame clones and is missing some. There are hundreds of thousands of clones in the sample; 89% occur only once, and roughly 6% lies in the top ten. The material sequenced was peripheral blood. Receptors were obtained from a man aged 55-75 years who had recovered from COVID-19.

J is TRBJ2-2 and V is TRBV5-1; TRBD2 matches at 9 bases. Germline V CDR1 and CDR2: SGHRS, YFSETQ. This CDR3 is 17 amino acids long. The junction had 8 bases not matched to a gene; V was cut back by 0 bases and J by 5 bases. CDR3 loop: CASSLAGVAGGTGELFF. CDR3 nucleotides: TGCGCCAGCAGCTTGGCTGGAGTGGCGGGAGGGACCGGGGAGCTGTTTTTT.

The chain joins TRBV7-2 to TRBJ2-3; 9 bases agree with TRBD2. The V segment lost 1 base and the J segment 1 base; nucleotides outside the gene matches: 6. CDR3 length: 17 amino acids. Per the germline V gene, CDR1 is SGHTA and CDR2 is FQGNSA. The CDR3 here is CASSLGWAGGGTDTQYF. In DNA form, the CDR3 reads TGTGCCAGCAGCTTAGGTTGGGCGGGAGGGGGCACAGATACGCAGTATTTT.

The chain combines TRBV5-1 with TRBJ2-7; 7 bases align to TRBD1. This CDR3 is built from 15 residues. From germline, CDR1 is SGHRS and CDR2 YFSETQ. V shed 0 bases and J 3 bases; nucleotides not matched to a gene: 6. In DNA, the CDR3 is TGCGCCAGCAGCTTGGGTGGGACAGCCCTCTACGAGCAGTACTTC. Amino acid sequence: CASSLGGTALYEQYF.

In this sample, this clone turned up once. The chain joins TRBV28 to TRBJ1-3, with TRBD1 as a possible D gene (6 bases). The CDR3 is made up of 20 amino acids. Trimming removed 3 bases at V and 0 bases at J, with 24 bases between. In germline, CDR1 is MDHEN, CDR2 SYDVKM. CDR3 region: CASSFRGGTGRQSSGNTIYF. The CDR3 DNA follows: TGTGCCAGCAGTTTTAGGGGGGGCACGGGACGCCAGAGCTCTGGAAACACCATATATTTT.

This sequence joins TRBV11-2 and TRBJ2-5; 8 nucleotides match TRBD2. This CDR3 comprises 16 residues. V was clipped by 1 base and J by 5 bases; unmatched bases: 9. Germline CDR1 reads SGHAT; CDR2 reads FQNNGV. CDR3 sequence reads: CASSLGPAGVGETQYF. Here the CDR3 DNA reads TGTGCCAGCAGCTTAGGCCCAGCGGGAGTGGGGGAGACCCAGTACTTC. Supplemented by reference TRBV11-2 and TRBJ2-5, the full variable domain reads EAGVAQSPRYKIIEKRQSVAFWCNPISGHATLYWYQQILGQGPKLLIQFQNNGVVDDSQLPKDRFSAERLKGVDSTLKIQPAKLEDSAVYLCASSLGPAGVGETQYFGPGTRLLVL.

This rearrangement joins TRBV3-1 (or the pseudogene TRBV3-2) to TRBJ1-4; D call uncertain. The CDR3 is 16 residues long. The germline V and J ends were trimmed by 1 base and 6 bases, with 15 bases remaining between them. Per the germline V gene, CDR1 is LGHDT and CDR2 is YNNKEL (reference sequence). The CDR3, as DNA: TGTGCCAGCAGCCAAGGAGGCCACCTAGAGGATGAAAAACTGTTTTTT. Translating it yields CASSQGGHLEDEKLFF.